This T cell receptor (beta chain) derives from a study of cytomegalovirus exposure and HLA in healthy donors. Whole-study results and caveats: Later analysis suggested links between common viral pathogens and several top significant clusters. Reports state that TCR beta sequences accurately predicted most subjects' HLA-A and HLA-B alleles. A few chains linked to CMV were shown in vitro to be specific for CMV antigens. Later on, a genetic analysis was performed. It linked a missense variant in DCLRE1C with V- and J-gene trimming of TCR beta.

The PCR employed 60 Vbeta primers together with 13 Jbeta primers. Profiled with immunoSEQ multiplex PCR; TCRdb holds only in-frame clones, not every one. The sample holds about 160,000 clones, about 85% seen once. Germline CDR1 reads SGHRS; CDR2 reads YFSETQ. V was shortened by 4 bases and J by 2 bases, with 12 bases between the two germline ends. This CDR3 is built from 14 residues. In this sample, this clone turned up once. The antigen is not known. Sequencing input: PBMCs. This sequence joins TRBV5-1 and TRBJ1-2; D might be TRBD1 (6 bases). The sequence derives from a young man in good health and CMV-seronegative. CDR3 sequence: CASSLEGGNYGYTF. The CDR3, as DNA: TGCGCCAGCAGCCTCGAGGGGGGGAACTATGGCTACACCTTC.